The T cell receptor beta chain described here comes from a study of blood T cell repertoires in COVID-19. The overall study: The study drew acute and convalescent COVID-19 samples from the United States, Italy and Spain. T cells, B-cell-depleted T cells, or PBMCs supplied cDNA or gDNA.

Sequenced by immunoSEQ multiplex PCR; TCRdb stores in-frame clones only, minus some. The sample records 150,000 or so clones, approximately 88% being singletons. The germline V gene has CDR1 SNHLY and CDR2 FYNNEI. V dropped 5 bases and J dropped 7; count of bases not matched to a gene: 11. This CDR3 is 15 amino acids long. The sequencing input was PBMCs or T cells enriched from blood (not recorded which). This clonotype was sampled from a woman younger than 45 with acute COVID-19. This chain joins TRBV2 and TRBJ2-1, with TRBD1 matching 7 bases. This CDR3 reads CASSPDRVVGNEQFF. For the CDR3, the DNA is TGTGCCAGCAGTCCCGACAGGGTAGTGGGTAATGAGCAGTTCTTC. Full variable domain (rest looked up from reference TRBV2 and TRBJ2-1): EPEVTQTPSHQVTQMGQEVILRCVPISNHLYFYWYRQILGQKVEFLVSFYNNEISEKSEIFDDQFSVERPDGSNFTLKIRSTKLEDSAMYFCASSPDRVVGNEQFFGPGTRLTVL.